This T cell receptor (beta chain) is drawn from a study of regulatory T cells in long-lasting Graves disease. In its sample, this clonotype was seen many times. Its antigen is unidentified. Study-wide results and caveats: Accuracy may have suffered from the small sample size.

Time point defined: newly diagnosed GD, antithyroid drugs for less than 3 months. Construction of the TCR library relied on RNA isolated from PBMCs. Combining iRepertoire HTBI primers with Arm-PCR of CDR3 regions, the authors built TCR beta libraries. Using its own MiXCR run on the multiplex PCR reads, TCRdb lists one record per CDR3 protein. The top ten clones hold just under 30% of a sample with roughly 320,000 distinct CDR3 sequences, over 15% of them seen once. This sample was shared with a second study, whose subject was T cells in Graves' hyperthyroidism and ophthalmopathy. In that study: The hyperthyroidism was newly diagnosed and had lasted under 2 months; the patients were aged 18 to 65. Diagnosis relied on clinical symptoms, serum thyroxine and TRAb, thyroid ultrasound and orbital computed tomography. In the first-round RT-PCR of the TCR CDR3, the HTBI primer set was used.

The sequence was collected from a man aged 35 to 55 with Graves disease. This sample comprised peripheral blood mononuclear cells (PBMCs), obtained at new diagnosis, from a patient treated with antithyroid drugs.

The CDR3 is CASSLWSGGTDTQYF. The CDR3, as DNA: TGTGCCAGCAGCTTGTGGTCGGGGGGCACAGATACGCAGTATTTT. J is TRBJ2-3 and V is TRBV5-4; the D gene is possibly TRBD2 (6 bases). Germline CDR1 is SGHNT and CDR2 is YYREEE (reference sequence). V shed 1 base and J shed 1 base, with 10 bases lying between them. This CDR3 is 15 amino acids long.